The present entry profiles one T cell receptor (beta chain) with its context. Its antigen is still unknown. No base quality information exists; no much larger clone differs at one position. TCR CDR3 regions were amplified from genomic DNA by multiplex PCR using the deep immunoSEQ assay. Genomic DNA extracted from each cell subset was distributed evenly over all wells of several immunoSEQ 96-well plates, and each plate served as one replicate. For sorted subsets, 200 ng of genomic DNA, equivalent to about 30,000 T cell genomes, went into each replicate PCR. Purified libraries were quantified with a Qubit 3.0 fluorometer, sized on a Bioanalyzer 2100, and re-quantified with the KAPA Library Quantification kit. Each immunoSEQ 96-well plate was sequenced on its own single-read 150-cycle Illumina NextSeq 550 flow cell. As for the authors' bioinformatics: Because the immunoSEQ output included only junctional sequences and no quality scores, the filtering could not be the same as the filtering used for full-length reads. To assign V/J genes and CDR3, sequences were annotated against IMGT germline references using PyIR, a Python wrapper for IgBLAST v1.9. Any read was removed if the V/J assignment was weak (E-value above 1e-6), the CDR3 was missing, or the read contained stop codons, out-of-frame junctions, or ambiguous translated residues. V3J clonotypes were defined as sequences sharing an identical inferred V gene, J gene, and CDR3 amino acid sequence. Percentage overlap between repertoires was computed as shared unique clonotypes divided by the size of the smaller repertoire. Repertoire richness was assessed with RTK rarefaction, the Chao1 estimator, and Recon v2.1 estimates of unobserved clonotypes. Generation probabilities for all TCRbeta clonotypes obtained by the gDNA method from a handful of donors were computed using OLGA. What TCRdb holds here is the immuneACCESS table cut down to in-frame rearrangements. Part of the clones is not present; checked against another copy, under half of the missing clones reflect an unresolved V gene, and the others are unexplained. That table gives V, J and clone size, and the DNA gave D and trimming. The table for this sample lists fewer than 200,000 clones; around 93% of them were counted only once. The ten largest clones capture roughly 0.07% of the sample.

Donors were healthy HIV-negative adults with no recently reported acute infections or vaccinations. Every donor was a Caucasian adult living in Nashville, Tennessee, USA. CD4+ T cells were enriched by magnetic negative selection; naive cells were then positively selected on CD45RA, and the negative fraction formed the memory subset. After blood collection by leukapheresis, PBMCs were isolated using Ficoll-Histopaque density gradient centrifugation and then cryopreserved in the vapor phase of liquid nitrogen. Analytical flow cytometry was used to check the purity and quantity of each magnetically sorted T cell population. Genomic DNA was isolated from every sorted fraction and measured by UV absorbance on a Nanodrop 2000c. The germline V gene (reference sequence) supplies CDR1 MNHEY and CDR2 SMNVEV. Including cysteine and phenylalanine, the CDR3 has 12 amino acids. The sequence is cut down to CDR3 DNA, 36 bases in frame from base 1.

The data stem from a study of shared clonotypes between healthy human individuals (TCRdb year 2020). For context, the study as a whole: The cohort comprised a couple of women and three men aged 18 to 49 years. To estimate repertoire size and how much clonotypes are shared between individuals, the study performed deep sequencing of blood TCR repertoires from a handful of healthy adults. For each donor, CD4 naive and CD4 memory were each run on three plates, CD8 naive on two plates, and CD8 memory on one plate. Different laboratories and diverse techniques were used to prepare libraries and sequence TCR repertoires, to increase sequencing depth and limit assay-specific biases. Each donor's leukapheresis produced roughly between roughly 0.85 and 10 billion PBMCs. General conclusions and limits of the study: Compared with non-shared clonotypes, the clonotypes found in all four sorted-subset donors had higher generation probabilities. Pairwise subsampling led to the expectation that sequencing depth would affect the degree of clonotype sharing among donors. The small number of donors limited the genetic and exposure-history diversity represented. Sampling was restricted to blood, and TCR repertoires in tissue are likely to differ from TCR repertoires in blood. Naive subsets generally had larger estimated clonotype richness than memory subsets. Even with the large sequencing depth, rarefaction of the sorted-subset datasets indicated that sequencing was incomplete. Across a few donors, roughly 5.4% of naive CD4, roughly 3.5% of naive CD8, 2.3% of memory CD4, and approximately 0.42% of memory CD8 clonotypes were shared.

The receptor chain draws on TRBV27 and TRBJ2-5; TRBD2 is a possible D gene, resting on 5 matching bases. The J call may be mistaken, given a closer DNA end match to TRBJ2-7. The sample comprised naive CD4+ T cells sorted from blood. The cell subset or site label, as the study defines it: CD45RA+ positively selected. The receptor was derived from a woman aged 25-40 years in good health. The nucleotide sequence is TGTGCCAGCAGTGGGGAGCTGCGCGAGCAGTACTTC. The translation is CASSGELREQYF.